Listed below are T cell receptor beta chains from one sample, sequenced in a study of vaccination and CD4 T cells after COVID-19. TCRdb recomputed calls from the PCR reads with MiXCR, one row per CDR3 protein. The sample has about 9,700 distinct CDR3 sequences, 70% seen once; the top ten hold roughly 35%. These receptors lack a known antigen. Source material: CD4+ T cells from blood, cultured in vitro. The receptors stem from a human donor who had recovered from COVID-19. The CDR3 runs from the conserved cysteine through the conserved F or W. D genes are given only for firm matches. A row's size may be missing; if present it is once, few, many or a size class.

size: few
V: TRBV20-1
D: -
J: TRBJ1-2
length: 13
DNA: TGCAGTGCCGTGGACACGGCTAACTATGGCTACACCTTC
CDR3: CSAVDTANYGYTF

size: -
V: TRBV7-2
D: -
J: TRBJ1-2
length: 14
DNA: TGTGCCAGCAGCTTAGCGCCAGGGGAGTATGGCTACACCTTC
CDR3: CASSLAPGEYGYTF

size: few
V: TRBV12-3/TRBV12-4
D: -
J: TRBJ1-2
length: 11
DNA: TGTGCCAGCAGTTCCTACTATGGCTACACCTTC
CDR3: CASSSYYGYTF

size: -
V: TRBV6-5
D: -
J: TRBJ1-6
length: 14
DNA: TGTGCCAGCAGTTTAGGGTCCTATAATTCACCCCTCCACTTT
CDR3: CASSLGSYNSPLHF

size: -
V: TRBV7-7
D: -
J: TRBJ2-2
length: 13
DNA: TGTGCTAGCAGCTTAGGGGCAATCGGGGAGCTGTTTTTT
CDR3: CASSLGAIGELFF

size: -
V: TRBV27
D: TRBD1
J: TRBJ2-5
length: 15
DNA: TGTGCCAGCAGTTCCGGGACAGGGCGGGGAGAGACCCAGTACTTC
CDR3: CASSSGTGRGETQYF

size: -
V: TRBV19
D: -
J: TRBJ1-2
length: 13
DNA: TGTGCCAGTAGTATTGGGGCAGGAACGGGCTACACCTTC
CDR3: CASSIGAGTGYTF

size: -
V: TRBV7-9
D: -
J: TRBJ1-5
length: 15
DNA: TGTGCCAGCAGCCCGGGCGGGGGTAGCAATCAGCCCCAGCATTTT
CDR3: CASSPGGGSNQPQHF

size: -
V: TRBV19
D: TRBD1
J: TRBJ2-1
length: 15
DNA: TGTGCCAGTAGTATCGCACCTCCAGGGGGTAGTGAGCAGTTCTTC
CDR3: CASSIAPPGGSEQFF

size: -
V: TRBV20-1
D: TRBD2
J: TRBJ2-7
length: 16
DNA: TGCAGTGCTAGAGAGCCCCCGGGACTAGGTCCCTACGAGCAGTACTTC
CDR3: CSAREPPGLGPYEQYF

size: -
V: TRBV19
D: TRBD1
J: TRBJ2-7
length: 13
DNA: TGTGCCAGTAGTAGGGACAGTGAGAACGAGCAGTACTTC
CDR3: CASSRDSENEQYF

size: -
V: TRBV20-1
D: -
J: TRBJ1-1
length: 15
DNA: TGCAGTGCTAGAGGGGATCCGTTGCCGAACACTGAAGCTTTCTTT
CDR3: CSARGDPLPNTEAFF

size: -
V: TRBV5-6
D: -
J: TRBJ1-2
length: 12
DNA: TGTGCCAGCAGCTTGACGGACTATGGCTACACCTTC
CDR3: CASSLTDYGYTF

size: -
V: TRBV15
D: -
J: TRBJ1-6
length: 16
DNA: TGTGCCACCAGCAGAGATTCGTGGCTCGCCAATTCACCCCTCCACTTT
CDR3: CATSRDSWLANSPLHF

size: -
V: TRBV27
D: -
J: TRBJ1-6
length: 14
DNA: TGTGCCAGCAGGCGTCGGGAGGGGAATTCACCCCTCCACTTT
CDR3: CASRRREGNSPLHF

size: once
V: TRBV7-9
D: TRBD2
J: TRBJ2-5
length: 15
DNA: TGTGCCAGCAGACCTCGGACTAGCGGGTTGGAGACCCAGTACTTC
CDR3: CASRPRTSGLETQYF

size: -
V: TRBV27
D: TRBD2
J: TRBJ2-2
length: 18
DNA: TGTGCCAGCAGTCTACTAGCGGGAGACCTCGCGAACACCGGGGAGCTGTTTTTT
CDR3: CASSLLAGDLANTGELFF

size: -
V: TRBV7-2
D: -
J: TRBJ2-2
length: 14
DNA: TGTGCCAGCAGCCTAGAGCTGAACACCGGGGAGCTGTTTTTT
CDR3: CASSLELNTGELFF

size: -
V: TRBV2
D: -
J: TRBJ1-2
length: 13
DNA: TGTGCCAGCAGTGAAACTGACGTCTATGGCTACACCTTC
CDR3: CASSETDVYGYTF

size: -
V: TRBV20-1
D: -
J: TRBJ1-2
length: 11
DNA: TGCAGTGCTACGGCAGACTATGGCTACACCTTC
CDR3: CSATADYGYTF

size: -
V: TRBV7-9
D: TRBD1
J: TRBJ2-2
length: 16
DNA: TGTGCCAGCAGCTTAAGACAGGGGGCCCGGACCGGGGAGCTGTTTTTT
CDR3: CASSLRQGARTGELFF

size: -
V: TRBV5-1
D: TRBD1
J: TRBJ2-7
length: 17
DNA: TGCGCCAGCAGCTTGTCCGGGACAGGGAGGGGGAACTACCAGCAGTACTTC
CDR3: CASSLSGTGRGNYQQYF

size: -
V: TRBV6-2/TRBV6-3
D: -
J: TRBJ2-2
length: 15
DNA: TGTGCCAGCAGTCACCAAGACAGGCACACCGGGGAGCTGTTTTTT
CDR3: CASSHQDRHTGELFF

size: -
V: TRBV2
D: -
J: TRBJ1-5
length: 16
DNA: TGTGCCAGCAGAGGCGTGCGGGGGCCGGGAGGGCAGCCCCAGCATTTT
CDR3: CASRGVRGPGGQPQHF

size: -
V: TRBV5-1
D: -
J: TRBJ2-2
length: 12
DNA: TGCGCCAGCAGCTTCGGCGGGGGGGAGCTGTTTTTT
CDR3: CASSFGGGELFF

size: -
V: TRBV27
D: -
J: TRBJ1-6
length: 15
DNA: TGTGCCAGCATTAGTAGGGACTCCTATAATTCACCCCTCCACTTT
CDR3: CASISRDSYNSPLHF

size: large
V: TRBV6-1
D: -
J: TRBJ2-7
length: 15
DNA: TGTGCCAGCAGTGAAATGCAGGGGCCCCTCTACGAGCAGTACTTC
CDR3: CASSEMQGPLYEQYF

size: -
V: TRBV5-1
D: TRBD1
J: TRBJ1-2
length: 15
DNA: TGCGCCAGCAGCCTGATACAGGGGAGTGGGTATGGCTACACCTTC
CDR3: CASSLIQGSGYGYTF

size: few
V: TRBV6-1
D: -
J: TRBJ1-2
length: 15
DNA: TGTGCCAGCAGTGAGAGGACGGGTTCGAATGGCGGCTACACCTTC
CDR3: CASSERTGSNGGYTF

size: -
V: TRBV5-4
D: -
J: TRBJ2-7
length: 13
DNA: TGTGCCAGCAGTTTCCAGGGGAACAACGAGCAGTACTTC
CDR3: CASSFQGNNEQYF

size: once
V: TRBV4-1
D: TRBD2
J: TRBJ2-2
length: 18
DNA: TGCGCCAGCAGCCCCCGCCCCGCAGGACTAGGGTTCACCGGGGAGCTGTTTTTT
CDR3: CASSPRPAGLGFTGELFF

size: -
V: TRBV20-1
D: -
J: TRBJ1-2
length: 13
DNA: TGCAGTGCATCGCCGGGACTTTCCTATGGCTACACCTTC
CDR3: CSASPGLSYGYTF

size: -
V: TRBV19
D: -
J: TRBJ1-2
length: 13
DNA: TGTGCCAGTAGTATAGGATCATTTTATGGCTACACCTTC
CDR3: CASSIGSFYGYTF

size: -
V: TRBV18
D: TRBD1
J: TRBJ1-1
length: 15
DNA: TGTGCCAGCTCACCGGACAGGCGAATGAACACTGAAGCTTTCTTT
CDR3: CASSPDRRMNTEAFF